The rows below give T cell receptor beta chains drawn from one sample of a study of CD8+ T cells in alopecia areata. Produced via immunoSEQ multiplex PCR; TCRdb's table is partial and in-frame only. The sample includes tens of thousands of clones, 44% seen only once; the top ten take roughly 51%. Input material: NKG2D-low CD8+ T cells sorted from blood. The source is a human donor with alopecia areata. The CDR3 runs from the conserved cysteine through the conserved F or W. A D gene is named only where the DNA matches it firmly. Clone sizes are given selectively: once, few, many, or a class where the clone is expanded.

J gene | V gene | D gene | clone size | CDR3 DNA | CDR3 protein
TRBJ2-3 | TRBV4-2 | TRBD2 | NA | TGTGCCAGCAGCCAAGAAATGGCTAGCGGGGGGAAGTATTTT | CASSQEMASGGKYF
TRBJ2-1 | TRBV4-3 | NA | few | TGCGCCAGCAGCCAAGATGCAGGAAGCTCCTACAATGAGCAGTTCTTC | CASSQDAGSSYNEQFF
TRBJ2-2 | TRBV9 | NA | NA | TGTGCCAGCAGCGTACCCTCGAAGGGAATAAACACCGGGGAGCTGTTTTTT | CASSVPSKGINTGELFF
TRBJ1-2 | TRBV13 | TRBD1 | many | TGTGCCAGCAGGATGGACAGGCTTCTCTTC | CASRMDRLLF
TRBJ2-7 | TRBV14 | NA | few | TGTGCCAGCAGCCAAGACTACGAGCAGTACTTC | CASSQDYEQYF
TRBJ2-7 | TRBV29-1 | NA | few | TGCAGCGCCGCAGGGGACTACGAGCAGTACTTC | CSAAGDYEQYF
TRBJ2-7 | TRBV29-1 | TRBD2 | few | TGCAGCGTTGAAGATTGGGCTAGCGGGACTTACGAGCAGTACTTC | CSVEDWASGTYEQYF
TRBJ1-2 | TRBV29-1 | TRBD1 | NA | TGCAGCGTTGATTGGGAAACAGGGGATGGCTACACCTTC | CSVDWETGDGYTF
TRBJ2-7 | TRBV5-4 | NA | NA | TGTGCCAGCAGCTTGGTAAGCGGCGAGCAGTACTTC | CASSLVSGEQYF
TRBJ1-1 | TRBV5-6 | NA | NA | TGTGCCAGCAGCTTGGGCGGTCGGACTGAAGCTTTCTTT | CASSLGGRTEAFF
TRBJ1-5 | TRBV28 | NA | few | TGTGCCAGCAGTTATCTACAGAGTTCTAATCAGCCCCAGCATTTT | CASSYLQSSNQPQHF
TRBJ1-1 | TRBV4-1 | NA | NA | TGCGCCAGCAGCCTCCGAGGTGGGGGCCCCACTGAAGCTTTCTTT | CASSLRGGGPTEAFF
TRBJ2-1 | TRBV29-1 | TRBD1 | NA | TGCAGTGTACCCGGGACAGAGTCCTACAATGAGCAGTTCTTC | CSVPGTESYNEQFF
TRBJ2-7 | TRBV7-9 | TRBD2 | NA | TGTGCCAGCAGCTCCATAGCGGGAGGCTACGAGCAGTACTTC | CASSSIAGGYEQYF
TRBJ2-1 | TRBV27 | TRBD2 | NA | TGTGCCAGCAGTTTCGGACTAGCGGCCTACAATGAGCAGTTCTTC | CASSFGLAAYNEQFF
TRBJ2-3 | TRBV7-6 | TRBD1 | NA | TGTGCCAGCTCCTCGGGACAGGGTTTAGATACGCAGTATTTT | CASSSGQGLDTQYF
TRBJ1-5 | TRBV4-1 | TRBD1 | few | TGCGCCAGCAGCCAGCAACAGGGGAAGAGCAATCAGCCCCAGCATTTT | CASSQQQGKSNQPQHF
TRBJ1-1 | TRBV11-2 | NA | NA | TGTGCCACCCACACGAACACTGAAGCTTTCTTT | CATHTNTEAFF
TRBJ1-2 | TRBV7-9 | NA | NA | TGTGCCAGCAGCTTAGGGATCGCCTATGGCTACACCTTC | CASSLGIAYGYTF
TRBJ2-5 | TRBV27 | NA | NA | TGTGCCAGCAGTCCGTATCAGGGCGCGGAGACCCAGTACTTC | CASSPYQGAETQYF
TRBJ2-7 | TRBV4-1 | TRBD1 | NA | TGCGCCAGCAGCCAAGGATCCGACAGGGTGACCTACGAGCAGTACTTC | CASSQGSDRVTYEQYF
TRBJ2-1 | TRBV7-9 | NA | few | TGTGCCAGCAGCCCCCCCTTGGGTTACAATGAGCAGTTCTTC | CASSPPLGYNEQFF
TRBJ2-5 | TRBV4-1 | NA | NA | TGCGCCAGCAGCCACGTGGCCCTAGCGCCTCGGGAGACCCAGTACTTC | CASSHVALAPRETQYF
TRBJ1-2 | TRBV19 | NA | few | TGTGCCAGTAGTACACCTCCAGGGTCAAGAAACTATGGCTACACCTTC | CASSTPPGSRNYGYTF
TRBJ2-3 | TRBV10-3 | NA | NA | TGTGCCATCACGTCAACAGATACGCAGTATTTT | CAITSTDTQYF
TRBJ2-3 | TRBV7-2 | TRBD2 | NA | TGTGCCAGCAGCTTAGTTCTAGCGGGAGACACAGATACGCAGTATTTT | CASSLVLAGDTDTQYF
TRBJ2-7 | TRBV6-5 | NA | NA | TGTGCCAGCAGCCTTCCGGGTCCTAAATACGAGCAGTACTTC | CASSLPGPKYEQYF
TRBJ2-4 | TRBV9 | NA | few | TGTGCCAGCAGCGTAGACAGGGAAAACATTCAGTACTTC | CASSVDRENIQYF
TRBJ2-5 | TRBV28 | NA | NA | TGTGCCAGTTCCCCCCAGAGGGCGATGGAGACCCAGTACTTC | CASSPQRAMETQYF
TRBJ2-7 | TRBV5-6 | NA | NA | TGTGCCAGCAGCTTTGGGCAGGGGTGGAGCGAGCAGTACTTC | CASSFGQGWSEQYF
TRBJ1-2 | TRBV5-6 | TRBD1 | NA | TGTGCCAGCAGACTACAGGGGAGGGGAATTTATGGCTACACCTTC | CASRLQGRGIYGYTF
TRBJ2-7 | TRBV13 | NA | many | TGTGCCAGCAGCCAGGACGGATCCTACGAGCAGTACTTC | CASSQDGSYEQYF
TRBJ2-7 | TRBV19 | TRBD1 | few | TGTGCCAGTACCGGACAGGGCCCCTACGAGCAGTACTTC | CASTGQGPYEQYF
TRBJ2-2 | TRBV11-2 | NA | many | TGTGCCAGCAGCTCGAACACCGGGGAGCTGTTTTTT | CASSSNTGELFF
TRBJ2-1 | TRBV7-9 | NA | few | TGTGCCAGCAGAGGGCCTCTTACTAACAATGAGCAGTTCTTC | CASRGPLTNNEQFF
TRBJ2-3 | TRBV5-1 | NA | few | TGCGCCAGCAGCCCTACGGGCGGAAGCACAGATACGCAGTATTTT | CASSPTGGSTDTQYF
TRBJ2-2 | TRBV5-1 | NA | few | TGCGCCAGCAGCTTGAAATCTCCTCCCGGGGAGCTGTTTTTT | CASSLKSPPGELFF
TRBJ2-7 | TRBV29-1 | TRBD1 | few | TGCAGCGTTCGCCTCAGACAGGGAAACTCCTACGAGCAGTACTTC | CSVRLRQGNSYEQYF
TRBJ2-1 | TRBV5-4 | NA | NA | TGTGCCAGCTCCCCCGGGGACAGCTCGGCGGGAGATGTCTACAATGAGCAGTTCTTC | CASSPGDSSAGDVYNEQFF
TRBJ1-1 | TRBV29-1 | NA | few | TGCAGCGTTGAACGGGGGGACACTGAAGCTTTCTTT | CSVERGDTEAFF
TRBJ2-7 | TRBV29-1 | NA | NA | TGCAGCGGAATAACAGGGTACGAGCAGTACTTC | CSGITGYEQYF
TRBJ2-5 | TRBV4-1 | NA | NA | NA | CASSHPTSIRDDFRGQETQYF
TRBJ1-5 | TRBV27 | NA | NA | TGTGCCAGCAGTTTTCAAGGGGGTCAGCCCCAGCATTTT | CASSFQGGQPQHF
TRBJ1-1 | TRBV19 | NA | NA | TGTGCCAGTAGTATTTTCACTGAAGCTTTCTTT | CASSIFTEAFF
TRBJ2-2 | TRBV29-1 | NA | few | TGCAGCGTTGGTGGCAGTCGGGACACCGGGGAGCTGTTTTTT | CSVGGSRDTGELFF
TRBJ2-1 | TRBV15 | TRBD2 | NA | TGTGCCACCAGCAGAGCTCGGACTAGCGGGAGTGGGTATGAGCAGTTCTTC | CATSRARTSGSGYEQFF
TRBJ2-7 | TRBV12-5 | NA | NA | TGTGCTAGTGGTTTGGGGCAGTCCTTCGAGCAGTACTTC | CASGLGQSFEQYF
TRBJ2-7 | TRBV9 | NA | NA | TGTGCCAGCAGCGTAGTCGTTGGCGAGCAGTACTTC | CASSVVVGEQYF
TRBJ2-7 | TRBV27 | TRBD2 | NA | TGTGCCAGCAGTTTATCGGCTTTAGCGGGCTTGAGCTCCTACGAGCAGTACTTC | CASSLSALAGLSSYEQYF
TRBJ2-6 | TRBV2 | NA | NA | TGTGCCAGCAGTGATTTCGACAGCGTAGTCATCTCTGGGGCCAACGTCCTGACTTTC | CASSDFDSVVISGANVLTF
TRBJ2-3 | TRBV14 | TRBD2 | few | TGTGCCAGCAGCCAAGCCACCGGACTAGCTGGCACAGATACGCAGTATTTT | CASSQATGLAGTDTQYF
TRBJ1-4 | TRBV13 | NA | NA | TGTGCCAGCAGCGCAAACAGAGACAAATGGGAAAAACTGTTTTTT | CASSANRDKWEKLFF
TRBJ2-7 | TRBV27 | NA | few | TGTGCCAGCGCATCAAGTCCCTACGAGCAGTACTTC | CASASSPYEQYF
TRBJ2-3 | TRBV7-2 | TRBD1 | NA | TGTGCCAGCAGCCCGCGGGACAGGTTCACAGATACGCAGTATTTT | CASSPRDRFTDTQYF
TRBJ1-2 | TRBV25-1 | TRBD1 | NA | TGTGCCAGCAGTGGGACAGGGGATGGCTACACCTTC | CASSGTGDGYTF